What follows describes a single T cell receptor beta chain. Its antigen is as yet unknown. Reverse transcription of all isolated RNA meant that expressed TCRB transcripts were sequenced. TCRdb's copy holds only in-frame clones and misses some; the assay was immunoSEQ multiplex PCR. In the table there are under 850,000 clones, 10% to 15% of which are singletons. CDR3 size: 15 residues. From germline, CDR1 is MGHDK and CDR2 SYGVNS. The V segment lost 1 base and the J segment 2 bases; nucleotides outside the gene matches: 5. The data are from a study of beta chain features in type 1 diabetes. The study's findings and limits: PCR might pick shorter templates more often, in the same way for patients and controls. Researchers reported that naive, central memory and Treg TCRB repertoires appeared more similar in patients than in healthy donors. TCRB CDR3s were moderately but significantly shorter in Type 1 diabetes patients in all four CD4+ subsets.

This receptor was identified in a man in his late teens or twenties with type 1 diabetes. The sequencing input was naive CD4+ T cells from blood. The rearrangement uses TRBV25-1 and TRBJ2-7, with 7 bases lining up with TRBD1. CDR3 amino acids: CASSELRDRAYEQYF. Written as DNA, the CDR3 is TGTGCCAGCAGTGAATTGCGAGACAGGGCCTACGAGCAGTACTTC.